These T cell receptor beta chains were read from a single sample in a study of post-analysis software for immune sequencing data. TCRdb itself ran the PCR reads through MiXCR, one entry per CDR3 protein. The sample contains fewer than 850,000 distinct CDR3 sequences, 46% of which appear only once. Specimen: blood. The receptors shown here come from a girl aged 5-17 years with multiple sclerosis. CDR3s include the opening cysteine and the closing phenylalanine or tryptophan. The D gene is left open where the match is weak. Size values are once, few and many counts, or a class for expanded clones, and some rows have none.

d_call: NA; clone_size: NA; j_call: TRBJ2-5; v_call: TRBV5-6; cdr3_nt: TGTGCCAGCAGCCCCCCCAGCGGGTGGGACAAACGAGAGACCCAGTACTTC; cdr3_aa: CASSPPSGWDKRETQYF
d_call: NA; clone_size: NA; j_call: TRBJ2-6; v_call: TRBV10-3; cdr3_nt: TGTGCCATCAGTGAGTCGCCCCCAGACTCTGGGGCCAACGTCCTGACTTTC; cdr3_aa: CAISESPPDSGANVLTF
d_call: TRBD1; clone_size: few; j_call: TRBJ2-5; v_call: TRBV10-3; cdr3_nt: TGTGCCATCAGTGAGCGGGACAGCATAGAGACCCAGTACTTC; cdr3_aa: CAISERDSIETQYF
d_call: NA; clone_size: few; j_call: TRBJ1-2; v_call: TRBV29-1; cdr3_nt: TGCAGCGTTTCCACCGACAGTATCTATGGCTACACCTTC; cdr3_aa: CSVSTDSIYGYTF
d_call: NA; clone_size: NA; j_call: TRBJ1-1; v_call: TRBV25-1; cdr3_nt: TGTGCCAGCAGTGATGGATCTGAAGCTTTCTTT; cdr3_aa: CASSDGSEAFF
d_call: NA; clone_size: NA; j_call: TRBJ1-2; v_call: TRBV6-2/TRBV6-3; cdr3_nt: TGTGCCAGCACCCCAAGGGGGTTGCGATATGGCTACACCTTC; cdr3_aa: CASTPRGLRYGYTF
d_call: TRBD1; clone_size: NA; j_call: TRBJ1-1; v_call: TRBV20-1; cdr3_nt: TGCAGTGCTAGTGTGAGGGGGCGCCGGGGCACTGAAGCTTTCTTT; cdr3_aa: CSASVRGRRGTEAFF
d_call: NA; clone_size: NA; j_call: TRBJ2-1; v_call: TRBV4-2; cdr3_nt: TGTGCCAGCAGCCAAGTGGAGTATGAGCAGTTCTTC; cdr3_aa: CASSQVEYEQFF
d_call: NA; clone_size: NA; j_call: TRBJ2-4; v_call: TRBV12-3/TRBV12-4; cdr3_nt: TGTGCCAGCATTAGCATTCAGTACTTC; cdr3_aa: CASISIQYF
d_call: TRBD1; clone_size: NA; j_call: TRBJ2-7; v_call: TRBV29-1; cdr3_nt: TGCAGCGTTGAAGGAGACGAAACAGGGGCTGTCTACGAGCAGTACTTC; cdr3_aa: CSVEGDETGAVYEQYF
d_call: NA; clone_size: NA; j_call: TRBJ2-3; v_call: TRBV25-1; cdr3_nt: TGTGCCAGCAATACTGTTTCAGATACGCAGTATTTT; cdr3_aa: CASNTVSDTQYF
d_call: NA; clone_size: NA; j_call: TRBJ1-1; v_call: TRBV6-6; cdr3_nt: TGTGCCAGCAGTTCCCCCGGGATGGTATTCATGAACACTGAAGCTTTCTTT; cdr3_aa: CASSSPGMVFMNTEAFF
d_call: NA; clone_size: NA; j_call: TRBJ2-3; v_call: TRBV6-4; cdr3_nt: TGTGCCAGCAGTGACAAGGCCGAGGATACGCAGTATTTT; cdr3_aa: CASSDKAEDTQYF
d_call: NA; clone_size: few; j_call: TRBJ1-2; v_call: TRBV6-2/TRBV6-3; cdr3_nt: TGTGCCAGCAGTACTCGGGACGGGACCTATGGCTACACCTTC; cdr3_aa: CASSTRDGTYGYTF
d_call: TRBD1; clone_size: NA; j_call: TRBJ1-5; v_call: TRBV3-1; cdr3_nt: TGTGCCAGCAGCCAAGCATCCCAGGGGGCGAACCAGCCCCAGCATTTT; cdr3_aa: CASSQASQGANQPQHF
d_call: TRBD2; clone_size: many; j_call: TRBJ2-7; v_call: TRBV7-8; cdr3_nt: TGTGCCAGCAGCTTAAAGCGGGACCACGAGCAGTACTTC; cdr3_aa: CASSLKRDHEQYF
d_call: NA; clone_size: NA; j_call: TRBJ1-1; v_call: TRBV27; cdr3_nt: TGTGCCAGCAGTTTAGCTATAGCGACGAAAGCTTTCTTT; cdr3_aa: CASSLAIATKAFF
d_call: TRBD2; clone_size: few; j_call: TRBJ2-1; v_call: TRBV20-1; cdr3_nt: TGCAGTGCTCCTCGGTTGGGACTAGCGGGAGGAAATGAGCAGTTCTTC; cdr3_aa: CSAPRLGLAGGNEQFF
d_call: NA; clone_size: NA; j_call: TRBJ1-1; v_call: TRBV5-1; cdr3_nt: TGCGCCAGCAGCCCGGACGGCGGGGGGACTGAAGCTTTCTTT; cdr3_aa: CASSPDGGGTEAFF
d_call: TRBD2; clone_size: NA; j_call: TRBJ2-1; v_call: TRBV29-1; cdr3_nt: TGCAGCGTTGCAGGACTAGCGGGAGTTAATGAGCAGTTCTTC; cdr3_aa: CSVAGLAGVNEQFF
d_call: NA; clone_size: NA; j_call: TRBJ2-1; v_call: TRBV20-1; cdr3_nt: TGCAGTGGGGCAATAACGGGTACCGGCTTTGTGCAGTTCTTC; cdr3_aa: CSGAITGTGFVQFF
d_call: TRBD2; clone_size: NA; j_call: TRBJ2-3; v_call: TRBV5-1; cdr3_nt: TGCGCCAGCAGCCGTTTAGGCGGGAGGGACACAGATACGCAGTATTTT; cdr3_aa: CASSRLGGRDTDTQYF
d_call: NA; clone_size: many; j_call: TRBJ2-7; v_call: TRBV6-5; cdr3_nt: TGTGCCAGCAGCCTCTGGGGCCGATCCTACGAGCAGTACTTC; cdr3_aa: CASSLWGRSYEQYF
d_call: TRBD2; clone_size: NA; j_call: TRBJ2-1; v_call: TRBV12-3/TRBV12-4; cdr3_nt: TGTGCCAGCAGTTTAACGAGCGGGAGTCGCCGTGAGCAGTTCTTC; cdr3_aa: CASSLTSGSRREQFF
d_call: TRBD2; clone_size: few; j_call: TRBJ2-1; v_call: TRBV20-1; cdr3_nt: TGCAGTGCTAAGGGACTAGCGGGAAGTCTTGAGCAGTTCTTC; cdr3_aa: CSAKGLAGSLEQFF
d_call: NA; clone_size: NA; j_call: TRBJ2-7; v_call: TRBV12-3/TRBV12-4; cdr3_nt: TGTGCCAGCAGCGCGGGACTCCCCTACGAGCAGTACTTC; cdr3_aa: CASSAGLPYEQYF
d_call: TRBD1; clone_size: NA; j_call: TRBJ1-5; v_call: TRBV6-5; cdr3_nt: TGTGCCAGCAGTCGGACAGGGGCAGGTCAGCCCCAGCATTTT; cdr3_aa: CASSRTGAGQPQHF
d_call: NA; clone_size: NA; j_call: TRBJ2-5; v_call: TRBV28; cdr3_nt: TGTGCCAGCAGTTCCCGGAAAGGGGCGCAAGAGACCCAGTACTTC; cdr3_aa: CASSSRKGAQETQYF
d_call: NA; clone_size: NA; j_call: TRBJ2-7; v_call: TRBV7-2; cdr3_nt: TGTGCCAGCAGCTTAGAAGGGCAGGCAGCCTACGAGCAGTACTTC; cdr3_aa: CASSLEGQAAYEQYF
d_call: NA; clone_size: NA; j_call: TRBJ1-5; v_call: TRBV28; cdr3_nt: TGTGCCAGCCGCACCCCCAGGACAGCCACTAATCAGCCCCAGCATTTT; cdr3_aa: CASRTPRTATNQPQHF
d_call: TRBD1; clone_size: NA; j_call: TRBJ2-7; v_call: TRBV4-1; cdr3_nt: TGCGCCAGCAGCCAGACAGGGGGGACCTCCTACGAGCAGTACTTC; cdr3_aa: CASSQTGGTSYEQYF
d_call: NA; clone_size: few; j_call: TRBJ2-3; v_call: TRBV5-6; cdr3_nt: TGTGCCAGCAGCCGTCCGACGCGTGAGCAGTATTTT; cdr3_aa: CASSRPTREQYF
d_call: NA; clone_size: NA; j_call: TRBJ1-5; v_call: TRBV29-1; cdr3_nt: TGCAGCGTGGGAGAGGGGCACAATCAGCCCCAGCATTTT; cdr3_aa: CSVGEGHNQPQHF
d_call: TRBD2; clone_size: NA; j_call: TRBJ2-3; v_call: TRBV13; cdr3_nt: TGTGCCAGCAACTATAAGAGGAAGCGGGGTAGCACAGATACGCAGTATTTT; cdr3_aa: CASNYKRKRGSTDTQYF
d_call: TRBD2; clone_size: NA; j_call: TRBJ2-1; v_call: TRBV20-1; cdr3_nt: TGCAGTGCTAGAGATCTCGTAGGAGCGGGAGGGGCCTACAATGAGCAGGTCTTC; cdr3_aa: CSARDLVGAGGAYNEQVF
d_call: TRBD2; clone_size: NA; j_call: TRBJ2-3; v_call: TRBV20-1; cdr3_nt: TGCAGTGCTAGAAACAGCGGGACTAGCGGGAGGCGGGCAGATACGCAGTATTTT; cdr3_aa: CSARNSGTSGRRADTQYF
d_call: NA; clone_size: NA; j_call: TRBJ1-2; v_call: TRBV2; cdr3_nt: TGTGCCAGCAGTGGAGGGGAGGGCTACACCTTC; cdr3_aa: CASSGGEGYTF
d_call: TRBD1; clone_size: few; j_call: TRBJ2-5; v_call: TRBV5-6; cdr3_nt: TGTGCCAGCAGCCGTGGACAGGACCCCTACGAGCGGTACTTC; cdr3_aa: CASSRGQDPYERYF
d_call: TRBD1; clone_size: once; j_call: TRBJ2-5; v_call: TRBV4-1; cdr3_nt: TGCGCCAGCAGCCAAGACCAGGGGGCTGGTGAGCAGTACTTC; cdr3_aa: CASSQDQGAGEQYF
d_call: NA; clone_size: NA; j_call: TRBJ2-1; v_call: TRBV6-1; cdr3_nt: TGTGCCAGCAGTGGGCCTCACGAGCAGTTCTTC; cdr3_aa: CASSGPHEQFF
d_call: TRBD1; clone_size: few; j_call: TRBJ1-1; v_call: TRBV18; cdr3_nt: TGTGCCAGCTCCCATGGCTTTAGGGGGCGTTTGACCCCGGCTGAAGCTTTCTTT; cdr3_aa: CASSHGFRGRLTPAEAFF
d_call: NA; clone_size: NA; j_call: TRBJ2-3; v_call: TRBV27; cdr3_nt: TGTGCCAGCAGTCGTCCCGGAGGCACAGATACGCAGTATTTT; cdr3_aa: CASSRPGGTDTQYF